These T cell receptor beta chains were read from a single sample in a study of T-cell reconstitution after alpha-beta-depleted transplantation in children. TCRdb passed the PCR reads through MiXCR, listing each CDR3 protein once. Of approximately 110,000 distinct CDR3 sequences listed, around a tenth are singletons. The sample here was PBMCs, taken before TCRalphabeta/CD19-depleted stem cell transplant. The source of these receptors is a boy between 2 and 15 years old with acute lymphoblastic leukemia, due to receive a stem cell transplant. Each CDR3 is given with its conserved first and last residue. The order of the fields is V gene, clone size, J gene, D gene, CDR3 DNA, CDR3 protein. D genes are given only for firm matches. Where a row states a size, it is once, few, many or the class of an expanded clone; other rows omit it.

v_call: TRBV5-1; clone_size: many; j_call: TRBJ2-7; d_call: -; cdr3_nt: TGCGCCAGCAGCCGGAATCTGGGACTGGGAGCTGGCGAGCAGTACTTC; cdr3_aa: CASSRNLGLGAGEQYF
v_call: TRBV14; clone_size: -; j_call: TRBJ2-7; d_call: TRBD1; cdr3_nt: TGTGCCAGCAGCCAAGGACAGGGAACCTACGAGCAGTACTTC; cdr3_aa: CASSQGQGTYEQYF
v_call: TRBV20-1; clone_size: few; j_call: TRBJ1-6; d_call: TRBD1; cdr3_nt: TGCAGTGCTAGACTCGGACAGGGGGCCCACTTT; cdr3_aa: CSARLGQGAHF
v_call: TRBV7-2; clone_size: few; j_call: TRBJ2-1; d_call: -; cdr3_nt: TGTGCCAGCAGTCAATTCACTAGTAATGCGTTCTTC; cdr3_aa: CASSQFTSNAFF
v_call: TRBV6-6; clone_size: -; j_call: TRBJ2-5; d_call: -; cdr3_nt: TGTGCCAGCAGTTACACCACGAGCGAGACCCAGTACTTC; cdr3_aa: CASSYTTSETQYF
v_call: TRBV19; clone_size: few; j_call: TRBJ2-6; d_call: -; cdr3_nt: TGTGCCAGTACGATATCTGGGGCCAACGTCCTGACTTTC; cdr3_aa: CASTISGANVLTF
v_call: TRBV7-9; clone_size: -; j_call: TRBJ2-7; d_call: TRBD2; cdr3_nt: TGTGCCAGCAGCTTCCTCACCCCTAGCGGCTCCTACGAGCAGTACTTC; cdr3_aa: CASSFLTPSGSYEQYF
v_call: TRBV6-2/TRBV6-3; clone_size: many; j_call: TRBJ2-1; d_call: TRBD2; cdr3_nt: TGTGCCAGCAGAAATAGCGGGAGGGCCTTGGGGCAGTTCTTC; cdr3_aa: CASRNSGRALGQFF
v_call: TRBV7-3; clone_size: few; j_call: TRBJ2-3; d_call: -; cdr3_nt: TGTGCCAGCAGCTCTCCAGGGGGGAGCACAGATACGCAGTATTTT; cdr3_aa: CASSSPGGSTDTQYF
v_call: TRBV20-1; clone_size: -; j_call: TRBJ2-7; d_call: TRBD2; cdr3_nt: TGCAGTGCTCCGAATTTAGGGGAGGGCCTACATGGCGAGCAGTACTTC; cdr3_aa: CSAPNLGEGLHGEQYF
v_call: TRBV5-1; clone_size: few; j_call: TRBJ1-1; d_call: TRBD1; cdr3_nt: TGCGCCAGCAGCTTAGGGGGACAGGGGTGGACTGAAGCTTTCTTT; cdr3_aa: CASSLGGQGWTEAFF
v_call: TRBV5-1; clone_size: few; j_call: TRBJ1-1; d_call: -; cdr3_nt: TGCGCCAGCAGCCCTCATCGTGACACTGAAGCTTTCTTT; cdr3_aa: CASSPHRDTEAFF
v_call: TRBV7-8; clone_size: few; j_call: TRBJ2-5; d_call: -; cdr3_nt: TGTGCCAGCAGCCAGAGGGGGGCAGGGATGAAAGAGACCCAGTACTTC; cdr3_aa: CASSQRGAGMKETQYF
v_call: TRBV7-9; clone_size: -; j_call: TRBJ2-7; d_call: -; cdr3_nt: TGTGCCAGCAGCTTAGGTAACACCAACTACGAGCAGTACTTC; cdr3_aa: CASSLGNTNYEQYF
v_call: TRBV6-5; clone_size: few; j_call: TRBJ2-1; d_call: TRBD2; cdr3_nt: TGTGCCAGCAGTTACTCGGGTAGCGGGAGGCCCCATGAGCAGTTCTTC; cdr3_aa: CASSYSGSGRPHEQFF
v_call: TRBV7-9; clone_size: many; j_call: TRBJ1-1; d_call: -; cdr3_nt: TGTGCCAGCAGCTTAACGGCTTTGAACACTGAAGCTTTCTTT; cdr3_aa: CASSLTALNTEAFF
v_call: TRBV27; clone_size: -; j_call: TRBJ2-2; d_call: -; cdr3_nt: TGTGCCAGCAGTTTATCGGGCAGGGTCCCCGGGGAGCTGTTTTTT; cdr3_aa: CASSLSGRVPGELFF
v_call: TRBV2; clone_size: -; j_call: TRBJ1-5; d_call: -; cdr3_nt: TGTGCCAGCAGCGAGAGTAATCAGCCCCAGCATTTT; cdr3_aa: CASSESNQPQHF
v_call: TRBV13; clone_size: -; j_call: TRBJ1-6; d_call: TRBD1; cdr3_nt: TGTGCCAGCAGCCAAAACGACAGGGGTATGGCACCCCTCCACTTT; cdr3_aa: CASSQNDRGMAPLHF
v_call: TRBV2; clone_size: few; j_call: TRBJ1-1; d_call: -; cdr3_nt: TGTGCCAGCAGTGCAGGGGAGTGGAACACTGAAGCTTTCTTT; cdr3_aa: CASSAGEWNTEAFF
v_call: TRBV7-2; clone_size: -; j_call: TRBJ2-1; d_call: -; cdr3_nt: TGTGCCAGCAGCTTACAAGGGTGGGGGGAGCAGTTCTTC; cdr3_aa: CASSLQGWGEQFF
v_call: TRBV7-9; clone_size: few; j_call: TRBJ2-1; d_call: TRBD2; cdr3_nt: TGTGCCAGCAGCATCCTAGCGGGCGGCTACAATGAGCAGTTCTTC; cdr3_aa: CASSILAGGYNEQFF
v_call: TRBV30; clone_size: few; j_call: TRBJ1-6; d_call: -; cdr3_nt: TGTGCCTGGAGTGTACCGGCCAGCCTAAGCTCCTATAATTCACCCCTCCACTTT; cdr3_aa: CAWSVPASLSSYNSPLHF
v_call: TRBV5-1; clone_size: -; j_call: TRBJ2-7; d_call: TRBD2; cdr3_nt: TGCGCCAGCAGCCCGGGGTGGGAGGGCCGGTACGAGCAGTACTTC; cdr3_aa: CASSPGWEGRYEQYF
v_call: TRBV6-5; clone_size: -; j_call: TRBJ2-2; d_call: TRBD2; cdr3_nt: TGTGCCAGCAGTAACGGACTAGCGTGGGGCACCGGGGAGCTGTTTTTT; cdr3_aa: CASSNGLAWGTGELFF
v_call: TRBV11-2; clone_size: many; j_call: TRBJ2-3; d_call: TRBD1; cdr3_nt: TGTGCCAGCAGCAGAGGGACAGGGGGGAGAGTGGGGGCAGATACGCAGTATTTT; cdr3_aa: CASSRGTGGRVGADTQYF
v_call: TRBV6-5; clone_size: few; j_call: TRBJ2-2; d_call: -; cdr3_nt: TGTGCCAGCAGTTACTCGACTTCGCAGGGAGCCGGGGAGCTGTTTTTT; cdr3_aa: CASSYSTSQGAGELFF
v_call: TRBV5-1; clone_size: -; j_call: TRBJ1-2; d_call: TRBD1; cdr3_nt: TGCGCCAGCAGCCCAGGGGGGGGCTATGGCTACACCTTC; cdr3_aa: CASSPGGGYGYTF
v_call: TRBV9; clone_size: -; j_call: TRBJ1-1; d_call: TRBD1; cdr3_nt: TGTGCCAGCAGCGTAGAACCCGGCAGGGGGGAAGCTTTCTTT; cdr3_aa: CASSVEPGRGEAFF
v_call: TRBV4-1; clone_size: many; j_call: TRBJ2-6; d_call: -; cdr3_nt: TGCGCCAGCAGCCAAGATCAGAGGCCTACAATCTCTGGGGCCAACGTCCTGACTTTC; cdr3_aa: CASSQDQRPTISGANVLTF
v_call: TRBV20-1; clone_size: few; j_call: TRBJ2-3; d_call: -; cdr3_nt: TGCAGTGCCCTCTGGGTCACCACAGATACGCAGTATTTT; cdr3_aa: CSALWVTTDTQYF
v_call: TRBV29-1; clone_size: many; j_call: TRBJ2-7; d_call: -; cdr3_nt: TGCAGCGTTATCTCTCCTCCTGAGTGGTACGAGCAGTACTTC; cdr3_aa: CSVISPPEWYEQYF
v_call: TRBV27; clone_size: many; j_call: TRBJ2-5; d_call: -; cdr3_nt: TGTGCCAGCAGTTTAGCCCGGAGAGAGACCCAGTACTTC; cdr3_aa: CASSLARRETQYF
v_call: TRBV27; clone_size: -; j_call: TRBJ1-2; d_call: -; cdr3_nt: TGTGCCAGCAGTTCCCCTGCGCGGGGCCACTATGGCTACACCTTC; cdr3_aa: CASSSPARGHYGYTF
v_call: TRBV6-1; clone_size: few; j_call: TRBJ2-6; d_call: -; cdr3_nt: TGTGCCAGCAGGGGAGGCCCCTCTGGGGCCAACGTCCTGACTTTC; cdr3_aa: CASRGGPSGANVLTF
v_call: TRBV12-3/TRBV12-4; clone_size: many; j_call: TRBJ2-1; d_call: -; cdr3_nt: TGTGCCAGTCGGACTTCTAATGAGCAGTTCTTC; cdr3_aa: CASRTSNEQFF
v_call: TRBV27; clone_size: few; j_call: TRBJ2-1; d_call: -; cdr3_nt: TGTGCCAGCAGTCGACCGAGCTCCTACAATGAGCAGTTCTTC; cdr3_aa: CASSRPSSYNEQFF
v_call: TRBV6-1; clone_size: few; j_call: TRBJ2-7; d_call: TRBD2; cdr3_nt: TGTGCCAGCAGCGGACTAGCAGCCTACGAGCAGTACTTC; cdr3_aa: CASSGLAAYEQYF
v_call: TRBV15; clone_size: few; j_call: TRBJ1-2; d_call: -; cdr3_nt: TGTGCCACCAGCAGAGAGGGCAGCTATGGCTACACCTTC; cdr3_aa: CATSREGSYGYTF
v_call: TRBV20-1; clone_size: many; j_call: TRBJ2-5; d_call: -; cdr3_nt: TGCAGTGCTAAAGGTCCGGTCAGGGGTGAGGCCCAGTACTTC; cdr3_aa: CSAKGPVRGEAQYF
v_call: TRBV5-1; clone_size: -; j_call: TRBJ2-7; d_call: -; cdr3_nt: TGCGCCAGCAGCGTGAACAGCGACTTGTACGAGCAGTACTTC; cdr3_aa: CASSVNSDLYEQYF
v_call: TRBV6-4; clone_size: many; j_call: TRBJ2-3; d_call: -; cdr3_nt: TGTGCCAGTGCCCCGGGGCAAGACACAGATACGCAGTATTTT; cdr3_aa: CASAPGQDTDTQYF
v_call: TRBV5-5; clone_size: many; j_call: TRBJ2-7; d_call: -; cdr3_nt: TGTGCCAGCAGCCTGGGGGGCGCCGGACGTTACGAGCAGTACTTC; cdr3_aa: CASSLGGAGRYEQYF
v_call: TRBV7-2; clone_size: many; j_call: TRBJ1-1; d_call: -; cdr3_nt: TGTGCCAGCAGCCCACGGGTCGGTGAAGCTTTCTTT; cdr3_aa: CASSPRVGEAFF
v_call: TRBV2; clone_size: few; j_call: TRBJ2-1; d_call: -; cdr3_nt: TGTGCCAGCAGAACCCGAATTTGGGCAGGGGGAGGTGAGCAGTTCTTC; cdr3_aa: CASRTRIWAGGGEQFF
v_call: TRBV10-2; clone_size: -; j_call: TRBJ2-3; d_call: TRBD2; cdr3_nt: TGCGCCAGCGTGGGAGGACTAGCGGGGGCGCAGTATTTT; cdr3_aa: CASVGGLAGAQYF
v_call: TRBV28; clone_size: -; j_call: TRBJ2-1; d_call: TRBD2; cdr3_nt: TGTGCCAGCAGGAAGTCGGGAGGAGGAAATGAGCAGTTCTTC; cdr3_aa: CASRKSGGGNEQFF
v_call: TRBV5-1; clone_size: many; j_call: TRBJ2-2; d_call: TRBD2; cdr3_nt: TGCGCCAGCAGCCCGAGGGTAGCGGGCGCGAACACCGGGGAGCTGTTTTTT; cdr3_aa: CASSPRVAGANTGELFF
v_call: TRBV5-5; clone_size: many; j_call: TRBJ2-7; d_call: -; cdr3_nt: TGTGCCAGCAGCTTGGGCCCCAGGGGAAGCTCCTACGAGCAGTACTTC; cdr3_aa: CASSLGPRGSSYEQYF
v_call: TRBV5-1; clone_size: many; j_call: TRBJ1-1; d_call: -; cdr3_nt: TGCGCCAGCAGCTTGGGGCTCCGGGGACTCCCAATCGATAGGAACACTGAAGCTTTCTTT; cdr3_aa: CASSLGLRGLPIDRNTEAFF
v_call: TRBV20-1; clone_size: many; j_call: TRBJ2-3; d_call: TRBD2; cdr3_nt: TGCAGTGCTTTCAGACTAGCGGGAAGGTTGACAGATACGCAGTATTTT; cdr3_aa: CSAFRLAGRLTDTQYF
v_call: TRBV7-8; clone_size: many; j_call: TRBJ2-1; d_call: -; cdr3_nt: TGTGCCAGCAGCCCTAGACGAACCAATGAGCAGTTCTTC; cdr3_aa: CASSPRRTNEQFF
v_call: TRBV21-1; clone_size: -; j_call: TRBJ1-5; d_call: -; cdr3_nt: TGTGCCAGCAGCGAGGGTAGGGGGGCTCAGCCCCAGCATTTT; cdr3_aa: CASSEGRGAQPQHF
v_call: TRBV20-1; clone_size: many; j_call: TRBJ2-7; d_call: TRBD1; cdr3_nt: TGCAGTGCTAGAAGGACAGGGCTCTACGAGCAGTACTTC; cdr3_aa: CSARRTGLYEQYF
v_call: TRBV10-3; clone_size: -; j_call: TRBJ1-1; d_call: TRBD1; cdr3_nt: TGTGCCACCGGACAGGGGGTTAGGTTGAACACTGAAGCTTTCTTT; cdr3_aa: CATGQGVRLNTEAFF
v_call: TRBV5-1; clone_size: few; j_call: TRBJ1-1; d_call: -; cdr3_nt: TGCGCCAGCAGCCACATTAGGGACACTGAAGCTTTCTTT; cdr3_aa: CASSHIRDTEAFF
v_call: TRBV25-1; clone_size: few; j_call: TRBJ2-3; d_call: TRBD2; cdr3_nt: TGTGCCAGCGGGGAGGCTAGCGGTACAGATACGCAGTATTTT; cdr3_aa: CASGEASGTDTQYF
v_call: TRBV7-9; clone_size: few; j_call: TRBJ1-5; d_call: -; cdr3_nt: TGTGCCAGCAGCTTATCCAGGGATCGCAATCAGCCCCAGCATTTT; cdr3_aa: CASSLSRDRNQPQHF
v_call: TRBV5-1; clone_size: -; j_call: TRBJ2-4; d_call: TRBD2; cdr3_nt: TGCGCCAGCAGGTCGGAACTAGCGGGAGTGTCGGCCAAAAACATTCAGTACTTC; cdr3_aa: CASRSELAGVSAKNIQYF